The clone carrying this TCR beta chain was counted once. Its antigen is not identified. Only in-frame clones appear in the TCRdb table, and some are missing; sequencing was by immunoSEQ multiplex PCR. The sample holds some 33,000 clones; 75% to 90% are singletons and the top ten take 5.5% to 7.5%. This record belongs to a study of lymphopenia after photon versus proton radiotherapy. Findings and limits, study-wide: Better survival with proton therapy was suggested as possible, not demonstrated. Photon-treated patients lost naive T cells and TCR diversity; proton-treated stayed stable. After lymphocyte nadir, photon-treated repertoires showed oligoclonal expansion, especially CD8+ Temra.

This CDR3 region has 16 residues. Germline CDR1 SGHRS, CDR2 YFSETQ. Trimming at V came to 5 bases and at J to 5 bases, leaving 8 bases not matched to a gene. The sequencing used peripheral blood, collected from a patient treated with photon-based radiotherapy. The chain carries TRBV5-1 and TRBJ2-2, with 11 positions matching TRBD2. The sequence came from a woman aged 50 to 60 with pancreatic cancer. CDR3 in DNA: TGCGCCAGCAGTCGTCTAGCGGGAGGTAGTACCGGGGAGCTGTTTTTT. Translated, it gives CASSRLAGGSTGELFF.